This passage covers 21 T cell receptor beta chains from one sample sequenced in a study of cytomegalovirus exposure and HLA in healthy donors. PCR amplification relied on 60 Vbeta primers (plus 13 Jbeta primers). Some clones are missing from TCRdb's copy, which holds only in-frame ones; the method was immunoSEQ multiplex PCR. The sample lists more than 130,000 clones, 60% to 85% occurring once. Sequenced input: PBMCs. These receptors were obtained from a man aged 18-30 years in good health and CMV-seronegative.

The CDR3 loop reads CASSGRQGAQPQHF. For the CDR3, the DNA is TGTGCCAGCAGTGGTAGACAGGGGGCACAGCCCCAGCATTTT. V usage is TRBV2 and J usage is TRBJ1-5; 10 positions agree with TRBD1. The V segment lost 4 bases and the J segment 7 bases; nucleotides outside the gene matches: 4. In germline, CDR1 is SNHLY, CDR2 FYNNEI. There are 14 residues in the CDR3.

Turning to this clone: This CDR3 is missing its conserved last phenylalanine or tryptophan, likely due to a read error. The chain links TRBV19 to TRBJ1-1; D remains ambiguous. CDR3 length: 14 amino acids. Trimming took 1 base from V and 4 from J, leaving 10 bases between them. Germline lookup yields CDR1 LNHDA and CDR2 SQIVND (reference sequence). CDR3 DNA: TGTGCCAGTAGTATAGTCCAGCATAGCACTGAAGCTTTCCTT. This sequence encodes CASSIVQHSTEAFL.

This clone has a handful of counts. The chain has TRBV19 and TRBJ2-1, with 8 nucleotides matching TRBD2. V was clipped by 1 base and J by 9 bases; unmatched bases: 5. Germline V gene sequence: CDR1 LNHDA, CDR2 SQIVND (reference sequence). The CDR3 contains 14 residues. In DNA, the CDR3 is TGTGCCAGTAGTATAGGGGGACTAGAGGTTGAGCAGTTCTTC. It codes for CASSIGGLEVEQFF.

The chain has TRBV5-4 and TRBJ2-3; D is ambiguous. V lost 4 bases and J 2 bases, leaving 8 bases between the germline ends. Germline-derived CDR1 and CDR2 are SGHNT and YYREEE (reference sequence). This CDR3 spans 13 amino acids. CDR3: CASSPRVTDTQYF. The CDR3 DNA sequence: TGTGCCAGCAGCCCACGAGTCACAGATACGCAGTATTTT.

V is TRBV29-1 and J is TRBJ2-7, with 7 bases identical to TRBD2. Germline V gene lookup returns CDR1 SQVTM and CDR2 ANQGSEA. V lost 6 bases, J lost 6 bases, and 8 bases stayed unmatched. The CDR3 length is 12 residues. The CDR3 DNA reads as TGCAGCGTGGGGGGGGACTTGGCCGAGCAGTACTTC. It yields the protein CSVGGDLAEQYF.

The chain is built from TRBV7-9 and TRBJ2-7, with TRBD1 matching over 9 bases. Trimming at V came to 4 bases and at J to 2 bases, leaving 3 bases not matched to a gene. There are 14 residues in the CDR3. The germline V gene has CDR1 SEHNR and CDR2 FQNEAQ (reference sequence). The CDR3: CASSSTGGPYEQYF. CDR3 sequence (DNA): TGTGCCAGCAGCTCGACAGGGGGGCCCTACGAGCAGTACTTC.

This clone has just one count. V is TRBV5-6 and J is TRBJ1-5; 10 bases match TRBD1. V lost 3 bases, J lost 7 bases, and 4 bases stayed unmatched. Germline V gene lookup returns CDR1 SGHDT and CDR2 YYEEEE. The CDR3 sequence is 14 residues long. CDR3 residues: CASSYGQGGQPQHF. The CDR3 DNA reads TGTGCCAGCAGCTATGGACAGGGGGGACAGCCCCAGCATTTT. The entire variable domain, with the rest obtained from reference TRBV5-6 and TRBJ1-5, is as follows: DAGVTQSPTHLIKTRGQQVTLRCSPKSGHDTVSWYQQALGQGPQFIFQYYEEEERQRGNFPDRFSGHQFPNYSSELNVNALLLGDSALYLCASSYGQGGQPQHFGDGTRLSIL.

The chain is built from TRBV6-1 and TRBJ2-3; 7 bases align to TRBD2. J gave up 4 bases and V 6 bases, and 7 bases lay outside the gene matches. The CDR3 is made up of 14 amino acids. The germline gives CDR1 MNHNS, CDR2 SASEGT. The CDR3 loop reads CASSQLASADTQYF. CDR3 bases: TGTGCCAGCAGCCAACTAGCGTCGGCAGATACGCAGTATTTT.

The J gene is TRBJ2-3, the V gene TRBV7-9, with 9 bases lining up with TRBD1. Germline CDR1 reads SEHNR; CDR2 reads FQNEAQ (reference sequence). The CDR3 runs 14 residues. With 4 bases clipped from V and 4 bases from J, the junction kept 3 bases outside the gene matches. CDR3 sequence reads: CASSYDRGSDTQYF. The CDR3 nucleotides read TGTGCCAGCAGCTATGACAGGGGGTCAGATACGCAGTATTTT.

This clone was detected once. The CDR3 bases are TGTGCCAGCAGCTACGGGCGGGACAATGAGCAGTTCTTC. Amino acids: CASSYGRDNEQFF. The chain carries TRBV7-3 and TRBJ2-1, with D possibly matching TRBD2 (5 bases). This CDR3 spans 13 amino acids. Looked up from germline, CDR1 is SGHTA and CDR2 is FQGTGA. V was shortened by 4 bases and J by 5 bases, with 9 bases between the two germline ends.

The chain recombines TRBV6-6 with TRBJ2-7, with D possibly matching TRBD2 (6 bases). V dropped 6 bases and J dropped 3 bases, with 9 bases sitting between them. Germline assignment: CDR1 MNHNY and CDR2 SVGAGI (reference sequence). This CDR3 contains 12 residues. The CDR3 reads CASRMRGYEQYF. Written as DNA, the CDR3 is TGTGCCAGCAGGATGCGGGGCTACGAGCAGTACTTC.

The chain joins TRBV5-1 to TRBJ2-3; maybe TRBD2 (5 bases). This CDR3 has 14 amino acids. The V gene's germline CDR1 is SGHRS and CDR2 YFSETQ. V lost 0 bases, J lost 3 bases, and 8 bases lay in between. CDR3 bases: TGCGCCAGCAGCTTGGGGCCGGGGACAGATACGCAGTATTTT. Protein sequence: CASSLGPGTDTQYF.

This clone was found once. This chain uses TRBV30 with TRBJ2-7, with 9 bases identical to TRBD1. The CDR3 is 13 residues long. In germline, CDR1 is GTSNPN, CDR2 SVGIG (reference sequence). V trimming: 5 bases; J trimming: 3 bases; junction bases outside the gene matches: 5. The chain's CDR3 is CAWVRQGGYEQYF. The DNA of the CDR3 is TGTGCCTGGGTTAGACAGGGGGGCTACGAGCAGTACTTC.

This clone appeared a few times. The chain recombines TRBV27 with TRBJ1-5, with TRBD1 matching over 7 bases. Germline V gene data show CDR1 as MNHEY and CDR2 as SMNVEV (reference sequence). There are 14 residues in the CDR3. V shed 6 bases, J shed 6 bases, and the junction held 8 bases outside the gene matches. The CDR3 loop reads CASSKQQGSQPQHF. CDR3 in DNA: TGTGCCAGCAGCAAGCAACAGGGGAGTCAGCCCCAGCATTTT.

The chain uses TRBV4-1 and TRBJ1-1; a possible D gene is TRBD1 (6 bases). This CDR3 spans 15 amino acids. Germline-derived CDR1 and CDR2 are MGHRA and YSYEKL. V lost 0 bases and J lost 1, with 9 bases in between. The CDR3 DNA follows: TGCGCCAGCAGCCAAGATGGCAGGGGGAACACTGAAGCTTTCTTT. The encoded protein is CASSQDGRGNTEAFF.

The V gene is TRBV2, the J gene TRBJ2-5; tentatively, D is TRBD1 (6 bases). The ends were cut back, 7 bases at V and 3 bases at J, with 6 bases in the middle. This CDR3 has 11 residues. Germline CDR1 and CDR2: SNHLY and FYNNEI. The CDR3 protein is CASNREETQYF. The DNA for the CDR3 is TGTGCCAGCAACAGGGAAGAGACCCAGTACTTC.

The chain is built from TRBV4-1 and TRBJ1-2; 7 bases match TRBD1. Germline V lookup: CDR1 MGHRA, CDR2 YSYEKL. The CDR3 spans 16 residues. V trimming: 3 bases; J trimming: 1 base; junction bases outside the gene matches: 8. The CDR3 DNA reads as TGCGCCAGCAGCCAGACAAAGACAGGGTTTAACTATGGCTACACCTTC. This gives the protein CASSQTKTGFNYGYTF.

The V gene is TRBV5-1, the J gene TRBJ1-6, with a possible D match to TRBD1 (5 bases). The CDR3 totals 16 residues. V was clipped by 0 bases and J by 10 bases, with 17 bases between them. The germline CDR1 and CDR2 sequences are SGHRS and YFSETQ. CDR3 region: CASSLDDGVRGSPLHF. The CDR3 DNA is TGCGCCAGCAGCTTGGATGACGGAGTCCGGGGGTCACCCCTCCACTTT.

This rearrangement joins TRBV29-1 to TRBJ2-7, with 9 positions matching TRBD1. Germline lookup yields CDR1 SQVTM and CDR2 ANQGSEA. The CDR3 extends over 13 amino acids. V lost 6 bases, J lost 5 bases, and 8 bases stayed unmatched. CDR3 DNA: TGCAGCGTCAGAAGGGGACAGGGAGACGAGCAGTACTTC. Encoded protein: CSVRRGQGDEQYF.

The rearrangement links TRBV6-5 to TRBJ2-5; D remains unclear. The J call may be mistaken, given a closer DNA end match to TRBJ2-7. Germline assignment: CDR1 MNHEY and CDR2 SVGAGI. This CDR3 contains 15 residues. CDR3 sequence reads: CASSYSITSSYEQYF. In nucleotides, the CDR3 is TGTGCCAGCAGTTACTCCATCACGAGCTCCTACGAGCAGTACTTC.

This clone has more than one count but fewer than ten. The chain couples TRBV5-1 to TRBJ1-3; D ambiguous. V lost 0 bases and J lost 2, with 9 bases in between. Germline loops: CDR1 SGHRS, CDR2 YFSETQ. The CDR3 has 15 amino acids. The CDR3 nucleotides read TGCGCCAGCAGCTTGGACAGTTTTACTGGAAACACCATATATTTT. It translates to CASSLDSFTGNTIYF.